The T cell receptor beta chain described here comes from a study of shared clonotypes between healthy human individuals. Study-level information: CD8 memory received one plate per donor, CD8 naive two, CD4 memory three and CD4 naive three. Study-wide results and caveats: Naive subsets generally exceeded memory subsets in estimated richness. Blood was the sole source, and tissue repertoires probably differ.

This CDR3 comprises 17 residues. The germline CDR1 and CDR2 sequences are SGDLS and YYNGEE. V gave up 3 bases and J gave up 5 bases, with 23 bases separating them. Positively selected for CCR7, the CD45RO-negative cells used as naive CD8 cells excluded terminally differentiated effector memory CD45RA+ cells. This clone has a single count. Antigen unknown. Deep-level settings were used for running the assay. Generated by immunoSEQ multiplex PCR, the TCRdb table keeps only in-frame clones and is missing some. The table has 500,000 to 700,000 clones, approximately 96% seen once. This sequence joins TRBV9 and TRBJ1-2; unclear D gene. The TCR comes from a woman aged 25 to 45 in good health. Material: naive CD8+ T cells sorted from blood. CDR3 amino acids: CASSGLTTDTPTYGYTF. The CDR3 DNA sequence: TGTGCCAGCAGCGGCCTTACCACAGATACCCCAACTTATGGCTACACCTTC.